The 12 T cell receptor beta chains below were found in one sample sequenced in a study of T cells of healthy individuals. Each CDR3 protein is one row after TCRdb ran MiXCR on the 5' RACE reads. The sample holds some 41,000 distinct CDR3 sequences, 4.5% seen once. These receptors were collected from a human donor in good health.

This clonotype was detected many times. The CDR3 bases are TGTGCCAGCAGCTCAGAGACGGATTCACCCCTCCACTTT. This translates into CASSSETDSPLHF. V usage is TRBV11-3 and J usage is TRBJ1-6; D uncertain. V dropped 4 bases and J dropped 8 bases, with 9 bases sitting between them. The CDR3 is 13 residues long. CDR1 and CDR2 (germline): SGHNT, YENEEA.

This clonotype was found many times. The CDR3 reads CARGSSGGAYNEQFF. The CDR3 DNA reads TGTGCCAGGGGATCTAGCGGGGGGGCCTACAATGAGCAGTTCTTC. This sequence joins TRBV2 and TRBJ2-1; 12 positions agree with TRBD2. The germline gives CDR1 SNHLY, CDR2 FYNNEI. The V and J ends lost 9 bases and 2 bases, in that order; junction bases with no gene match: 5. The CDR3 runs 15 residues.

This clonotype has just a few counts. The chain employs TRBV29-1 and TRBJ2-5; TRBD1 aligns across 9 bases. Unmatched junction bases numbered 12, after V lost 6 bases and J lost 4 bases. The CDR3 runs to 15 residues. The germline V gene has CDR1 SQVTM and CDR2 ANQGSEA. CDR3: CSVLSDRGSGETQYF. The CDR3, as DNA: TGCAGCGTCTTATCGGACAGGGGCTCAGGAGAGACCCAGTACTTC.

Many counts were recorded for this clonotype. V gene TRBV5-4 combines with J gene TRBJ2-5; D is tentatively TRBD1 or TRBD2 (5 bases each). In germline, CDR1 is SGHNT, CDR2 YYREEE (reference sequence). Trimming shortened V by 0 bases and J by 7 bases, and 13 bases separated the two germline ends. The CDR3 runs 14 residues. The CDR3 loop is CASSLDLGPGTQYF. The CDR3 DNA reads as TGTGCCAGCAGCTTGGATCTGGGACCGGGGACCCAGTACTTC.

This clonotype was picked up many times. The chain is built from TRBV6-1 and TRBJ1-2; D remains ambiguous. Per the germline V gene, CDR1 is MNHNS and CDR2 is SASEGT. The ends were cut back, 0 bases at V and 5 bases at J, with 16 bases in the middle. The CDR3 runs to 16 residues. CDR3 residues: CASSEAQARAGYGYTF. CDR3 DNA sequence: TGTGCCAGCAGTGAAGCGCAGGCGAGGGCTGGGTATGGCTACACCTTC.

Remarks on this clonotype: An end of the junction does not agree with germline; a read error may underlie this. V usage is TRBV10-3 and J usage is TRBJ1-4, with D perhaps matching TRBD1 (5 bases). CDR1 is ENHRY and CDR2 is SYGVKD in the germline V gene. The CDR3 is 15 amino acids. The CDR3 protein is CAISEDQGTDEKLFF. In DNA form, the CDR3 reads TGTGCCATCAGTGAGGATCAGGGAACTGATGAAAAACTGTTTTTT.

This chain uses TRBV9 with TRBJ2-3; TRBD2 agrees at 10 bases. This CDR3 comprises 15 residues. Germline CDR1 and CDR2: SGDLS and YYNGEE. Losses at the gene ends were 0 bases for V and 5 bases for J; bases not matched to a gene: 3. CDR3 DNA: TGTGCCAGCAGCGTAGAAGCGGGAGGGGTAGATACGCAGTATTTT. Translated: CASSVEAGGVDTQYF.

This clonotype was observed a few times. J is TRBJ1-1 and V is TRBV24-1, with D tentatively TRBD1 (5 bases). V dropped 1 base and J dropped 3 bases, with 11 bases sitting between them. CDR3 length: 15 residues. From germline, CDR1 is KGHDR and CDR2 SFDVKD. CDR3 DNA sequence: TGTGCCACCAGTGATTTTGCAGGGAAGGACACTGAAGCTTTCTTT. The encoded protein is CATSDFAGKDTEAFF.

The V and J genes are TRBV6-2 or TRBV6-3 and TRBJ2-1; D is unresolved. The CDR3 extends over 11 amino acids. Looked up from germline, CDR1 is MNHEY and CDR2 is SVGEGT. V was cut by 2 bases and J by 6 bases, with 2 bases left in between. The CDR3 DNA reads TGTGCCAGCAGTTACCCCAATGAGCAGTTCTTC. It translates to CASSYPNEQFF.

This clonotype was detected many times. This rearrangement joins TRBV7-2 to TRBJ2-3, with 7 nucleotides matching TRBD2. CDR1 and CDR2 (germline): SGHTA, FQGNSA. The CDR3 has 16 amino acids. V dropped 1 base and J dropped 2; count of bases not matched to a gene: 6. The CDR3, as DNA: TGTGCCAGCAGCTTAGTAAGGCTAGCGGTCACAGATACGCAGTATTTT. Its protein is CASSLVRLAVTDTQYF.

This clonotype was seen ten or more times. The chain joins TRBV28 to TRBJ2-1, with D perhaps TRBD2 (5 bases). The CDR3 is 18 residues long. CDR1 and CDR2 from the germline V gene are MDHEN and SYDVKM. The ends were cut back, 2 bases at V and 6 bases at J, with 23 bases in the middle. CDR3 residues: CASSLSGAPGRGPNEQFF. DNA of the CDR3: TGTGCCAGCAGTTTAAGTGGTGCCCCGGGTCGGGGTCCCAATGAGCAGTTCTTC.

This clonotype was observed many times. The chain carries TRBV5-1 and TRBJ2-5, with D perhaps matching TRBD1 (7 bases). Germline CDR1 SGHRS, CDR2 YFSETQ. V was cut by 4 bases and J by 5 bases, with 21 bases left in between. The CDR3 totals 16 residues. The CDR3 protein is CASSGGGRGPQETQYF. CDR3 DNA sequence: TGCGCCAGCAGCGGAGGGGGCAGGGGACCCCAGGAGACCCAGTACTTC.